This T cell receptor (gamma chain) was recorded in a study of human gamma delta and Vdelta1 T cells. TCRdb re-analyzed the PCR reads via CATT. The table shows thousands of gamma-chain clones, with roughly a third occurring only once. Study-level points and caveats: Polyclonal Delta One T cells reportedly showed broad cytotoxic targeting of acute myeloid leukemia.

This CDR3 is built from 14 residues. Trimming cost V 1 base and J 4 bases; bases outside gene matches: 7. Germline V gene lookup returns CDR1 VTNTFY and CDR2 YDVSTARD (reference sequence). The sample holds a few counts of this clone. Its antigen is as yet unknown. The TCR comes from a human donor in good health. Sequenced sample: Vdelta1 gamma-delta T cells from blood grown in culture (DOT cells). The V gene is TRGV3, the J gene TRGJ1 or TRGJ2. The CDR3 loop reads CATWDSRGYYKKLF. The CDR3 DNA reads as TGTGCCACCTGGGACAGTCGAGGGTATTATAAGAAACTCTTT.